Following are 14 T cell receptor beta chains from one sample sequenced in a study of blood T cell repertoires in COVID-19. Repertoires were generated with immunoSEQ multiplex PCR, while TCRdb's copy carries only in-frame clones and drops some. The table includes 120,000 to 150,000 clones, more than 75% detected once. The sample taken for sequencing was peripheral blood. The receptors here all came from a human donor in a cohort sampled during active COVID-19.

V gene TRBV21-1 combines with J gene TRBJ1-2. TRBV21-1 is shown as a pseudogene. This CDR3 contains 14 residues. The CDR3 protein is CASSKVTGNYGYTF. CDR3 nucleotide sequence: TGTGCCAGCAGCAAAGTAACGGGTAACTATGGCTACACCTTC.

The rearrangement uses TRBV6-5 and TRBJ1-1, with 7 positions matching TRBD1. In germline, CDR1 is MNHEY, CDR2 SVGAGI. The CDR3 is made up of 15 amino acids. Unmatched junction bases numbered 13, after V lost 7 bases and J lost 5 bases. The CDR3 reads CASTPITGVATEAFF. Written as DNA, the CDR3 is TGTGCCAGCACCCCGATAACAGGGGTGGCGACTGAAGCTTTCTTT.

This clone appeared a single time. The chain carries TRBV19 and TRBJ2-5, with 7 nucleotides matching TRBD1. CDR3 length equals 13 residues. CDR1 is LNHDA, CDR2 SQIVND, per germline (reference sequence). V shed 5 bases and J 5 bases; nucleotides not matched to a gene: 5. CDR3 DNA: TGTGCCAGTAGTCAACAGGGGCGGGAGACCCAGTACTTC. Its translation: CASSQQGRETQYF. Combining the CDR3 with reference TRBV19 and TRBJ2-5 gives the whole variable domain DGGITQSPKYLFRKEGQNVTLSCEQNLNHDAMYWYRQDPGQGLRLIYYSQIVNDFQKGDIAEGYSVSREKKESFPLTVTSAQKNPTAFYLCASSQQGRETQYFGPGTRLLVL.

This clone was recorded once. V and J are TRBV14 and TRBJ2-7, with 10 nucleotides matching TRBD2. V was clipped by 2 bases and J by 2 bases; unmatched bases: 6. Germline V gene lookup returns CDR1 SGHDN and CDR2 FVKESK. The length of the CDR3 is 16 residues. DNA of the CDR3: TGTGCCAGCAGCCAACCCGGGACTAGCGTAACCTACGAGCAGTACGTC. Protein: CASSQPGTSVTYEQYV.

The genes are TRBV6-4 and TRBJ2-3; the match to TRBD2 covers 8 bases. The CDR3 has 13 amino acids. V lost 8 bases to trimming and J lost 3 bases; unmatched junction nucleotides: 4. CDR1 and CDR2 (germline): MRHNA, SNTAGT. CDR3 DNA: TGTGCCAGCGCAGCGGGAGAGACAGATACGCAGTATTTT. Translation gives CASAAGETDTQYF.

The gene calls are TRBV3-1 (or the pseudogene TRBV3-2) and TRBJ1-1; 12 nucleotides agree with TRBD1. The CDR3 is made up of 15 amino acids. The trim removed 5 bases at V and 5 bases at J, leaving 6 bases unmatched. Germline V gives CDR1 LGHDT, CDR2 YNNKEL (reference sequence). DNA for the CDR3: TGTGCCAGCAGCACGAGGGACAGGGGGCTTACTGAAGCTTTCTTT. The encoded protein is CASSTRDRGLTEAFF.

The CDR3 loop reads CASSLGDYVVLGEQYV. Written as DNA, the CDR3 is TGTGCCAGCAGCTTGGGGGACTACGTAGTCCTCGGCGAGCAGTACGTC. This chain joins TRBV5-8 and TRBJ2-7; TRBD2 matches at 7 bases. Unmatched junction bases numbered 12, after V lost 0 bases and J lost 6 bases. Germline CDR1 and CDR2: SGHTS and YDEGEE. The CDR3 contains 16 residues.

The rearrangement uses TRBV2 and TRBJ2-7; D may be TRBD1 (6 bases). V was shortened by 3 bases and J by 5 bases, with 11 bases between the two germline ends. The CDR3 is made up of 13 amino acids. Germline CDR1 and CDR2: SNHLY and FYNNEI. CDR3 in DNA: TGTGCCAGCAGTGAGGTGGGGGCTGACGAGCAGTACGTC. Translated: CASSEVGADEQYV.

This clone was seen a handful of times. This chain connects TRBV6-5 to TRBJ1-1; 9 nucleotides align to TRBD1. From germline, CDR1 is MNHEY and CDR2 SVGAGI. This CDR3 spans 14 amino acids. Trimming at V came to 8 bases and at J to 1 base, leaving 5 bases not matched to a gene. The CDR3 sequence: CASGKDRGNTEAFF. CDR3 nucleotides: TGTGCCAGCGGGAAGGACAGGGGGAACACTGAAGCTTTCTTT.

This rearrangement joins TRBV7-3 to TRBJ2-2; D is unclear. The germline V and J ends were trimmed by 6 bases and 0 bases, with 17 bases remaining between them. The CDR3 spans 17 residues. From germline, CDR1 is SGHTA and CDR2 FQGTGA. The CDR3 nucleotides read TGTGCCAGCAGGGGCAGTATTTCTTCCGCGAACACCGGGGAGCTGTTTTTT. Protein: CASRGSISSANTGELFF.

This clone was seen only a few times. The chain has TRBV9 and TRBJ1-1, with D perhaps TRBD1 (5 bases). V gave up 7 bases and J gave up 0 bases, with 10 bases separating them. The CDR3 covers 13 residues. Germline assignment: CDR1 SGDLS and CDR2 YYNGEE. The CDR3 region is CASGQGMNTEAFF. The CDR3 nucleotides are TGTGCCAGCGGCCAGGGAATGAACACTGAAGCTTTCTTT.

This clone was counted a few times. This chain joins TRBV11-2 and TRBJ1-6; TRBD1 matches 9 bases. The V gene end was trimmed by 5 bases and the J gene end by 7 bases; junction bases not matched to a gene: 3. CDR3 length: 14 amino acids. Per germline, CDR1 SGHAT and CDR2 FQNNGV. The CDR3 bases are TGTGCCAGCAGCCCAGGGACAGGGAATTCACCCCTCCACTTT. Translated: CASSPGTGNSPLHF.

This rearrangement joins TRBV7-3 to TRBJ2-1; TRBD1 matches at 9 bases. The germline CDR1 and CDR2 sequences are SGHTA and FQGTGA. The CDR3 consists of 17 residues. V shed 2 bases, J shed 7 bases, and the junction held 12 bases outside the gene matches. The CDR3 DNA reads as TGTGCCAGCAGCTTAGTCCCCCAGGACAGGGGATTAAATGAGCAGTTCTTC. Translation: CASSLVPQDRGLNEQFF.

The V call is TRBV19, the J call TRBJ2-1, with TRBD2 identical over 11 bases. The CDR3 runs 15 residues. Per the germline V gene, CDR1 is LNHDA and CDR2 is SQIVND (reference sequence). With 6 bases clipped from V and 5 bases from J, the junction kept 6 bases outside the gene matches. DNA of the CDR3: TGTGCCAGTAGACTAGCGGGGGATCGAGACAATGAGCAGTTCTTC. This translates into CASRLAGDRDNEQFF.